This T cell receptor beta chain was sequenced in a study of cytomegalovirus exposure and HLA in healthy donors. Primers for the PCR totalled 60 Vbeta and 13 Jbeta. Assay: immunoSEQ multiplex PCR; the TCRdb copy retains only in-frame clones and omits some. Of under 200,000 clones listed, less than 90% are singletons. On this clone: Its specificity is unknown.

The CDR3 runs to 14 residues. The germline CDR1 and CDR2 sequences are SNHLY and FYNNEI. The germline V and J ends were trimmed by 6 bases and 1 base, with 9 bases remaining between them. Overall study findings and caveats: Confirmation in vitro established that three CMV-associated chains were specific for CMV antigens. About 87% or about 30% of the time was how often most TCR beta V segments were productive, according to an earlier analysis. Indistinguishable V segments, including TRBV6-2 and TRBV6-3, were excluded.

Sequencing was carried out using PBMCs. The chain links TRBV2 to TRBJ2-2; a weak D match, TRBD2 (5 bases). This clonotype was obtained from a man aged 25 to 40 in good health and CMV-seronegative. The CDR3 is CASRVGGNTGELFF. The CDR3 DNA reads TGTGCCAGCAGGGTTGGAGGGAACACCGGGGAGCTGTTTTTT.